These T cell receptor beta chains were read from a single sample in a study of cytomegalovirus exposure and HLA in healthy donors. Profiling relied on immunoSEQ multiplex PCR, and the TCRdb table lists in-frame clones only, not all of them. Among about 160,000 clones listed, 80% to 85% were seen once. Sequences were obtained from PBMCs. The receptors derive from a boy between 2 and 10 years old in good health and CMV-seronegative. Both conserved end residues are part of each CDR3. The D gene is left open where the match is weak. The size entry is marked missing in some rows and otherwise reads once, few, many or a size class.

>TRBJ2-7|TRBD1|TRBV6-5|.
TGTGCCAGCAGACGACAGGGGACGGCCTACGAGCAGTACTTC
CASRRQGTAYEQYF
>TRBJ2-4|TRBD1|TRBV25-1|once
TGTGCCAGCAGTGTACCGGAACAGGGGCAGTACTTC
CASSVPEQGQYF
>TRBJ1-1|.|TRBV29-1|.
TGCAGCGTGGCCCATGACACGAACACTGAAGCTTTCTTT
CSVAHDTNTEAFF
>TRBJ1-2|.|TRBV29-1|.
TGCAGCGTTGAGTCCGGGTATGGCTACACCTTC
CSVESGYGYTF
>TRBJ2-7|TRBD1|TRBV28|.
TGTGCCAGCAGACTAGGGACAGGGGGTATATACGAGCAGTACTTC
CASRLGTGGIYEQYF
>TRBJ2-1|.|TRBV7-8|few
TGTGCCAGCAGAACGCTAGTAGCGCAGTTCTTC
CASRTLVAQFF
>TRBJ1-5|.|TRBV18|.
TGTGCCAGCTCACTGGACCTACAGGGTTTGCAGCCCCAGCATTTT
CASSLDLQGLQPQHF
>TRBJ1-4|.|TRBV28|.
TGTGCCAGCAGTCCACAATACTGGGCTGTGGGTGAAAAACTGTTTTTT
CASSPQYWAVGEKLFF
>TRBJ1-1|.|TRBV28|.
TGTGCCAGCAACTCGGGACACCAGACTGAAGCTTTCTTT
CASNSGHQTEAFF
>TRBJ2-7|.|TRBV14|.
TGTGCCAGCAGCCAAAGTATCAGGGGAATCTACGAGCAGTACTTC
CASSQSIRGIYEQYF
>TRBJ1-3|.|TRBV4-1|.
TGCGCCAGCAGCCAGGAGGGATCCTCTGGAAACACCATATATTTT
CASSQEGSSGNTIYF
>TRBJ1-2|.|TRBV6-6|few
TGTGCCAGCAGTACCCAGGGAAGGGGCGACTATGGCTACACCTTC
CASSTQGRGDYGYTF
>TRBJ2-7|.|TRBV27|.
TGTGCCAGCAGGTCTTCTCAGTTTGGCTACGAGCAGTACTTC
CASRSSQFGYEQYF
>TRBJ1-2|.|TRBV27|once
TGTGCCAGCAGTTTCCGGTCAGGGTGGGATTTGGATGGCTACACCTTC
CASSFRSGWDLDGYTF
>TRBJ1-3|TRBD1|TRBV4-2|.
TGTGCCAGCAGCCTTCAGGCGGACAGGGAAAACACCATATATTTT
CASSLQADRENTIYF
>TRBJ1-6|TRBD1|TRBV12-5|once
TGTGCTAGTGGTTTCGAGACCCCCGGGACAGGGGTCAATTCACCCCTCCACTTT
CASGFETPGTGVNSPLHF
>TRBJ1-3|.|TRBV5-3|.
TGTGCCAGAAGCTTACATGGGGCGAGAATGTCCTACTCTGGAAACACCATATATTTT
CARSLHGARMSYSGNTIYF
>TRBJ2-7|.|TRBV6-1|once
TGTGCCAGCAGTCGTGCCCCGGGGTACGAGCAGTACTTC
CASSRAPGYEQYF
>TRBJ2-5|TRBD2|TRBV7-9|.
TGTGCCAGCAGCTTACGTAGTAGCGGGCTCCAAGAGACCCAGTACTTC
CASSLRSSGLQETQYF
>TRBJ2-7|TRBD1|TRBV2|.
TGTGCCAGCAGTACCGGGACAGGGTTTCCCTACGAGCAGTACTTC
CASSTGTGFPYEQYF
>TRBJ1-4|.|TRBV2|.
TGTGCCAGCACGGAGTGGACAAGGGCGACTAATGAAAAACTGTTTTTT
CASTEWTRATNEKLFF
>TRBJ2-1|TRBD2|TRBV13|.
TGTGCCAGCAGCTCCAGGAGACTAGCGGGATATATCGACAATGAGCAGTTCTTC
CASSSRRLAGYIDNEQFF
>TRBJ1-5|TRBD1|TRBV4-1|few
TGCGCCAGCAGCCAAGATCGGATCCCCGGGACAGAGAATCAGCCCCAGCATTTT
CASSQDRIPGTENQPQHF
>TRBJ2-7|TRBD1|TRBV5-1|.
TGCGCCAGCAGCTTCACAGAGACAGGGCCCACCAGCTCCTACGAGCAGTACTTC
CASSFTETGPTSSYEQYF
>TRBJ2-1|.|TRBV28|.
TGTGCCAGCCGCCCCGATAGCGGAAATTACAATGAGCAGTTCTTC
CASRPDSGNYNEQFF
>TRBJ1-1|.|TRBV5-4|few
TGTGCCAGCAGCTCCGGAACAGAGGGGAACACTGAAGCTTTCTTT
CASSSGTEGNTEAFF
>TRBJ2-5|.|TRBV30|.
TGTGCCTGGAGTGGCGGGACAGCTCAAGAGACCCAGTACTTC
CAWSGGTAQETQYF
>TRBJ2-1|TRBD2|TRBV28|.
TGTGCCAGCAGTTTCGGTGACGGGAGGATCGAGTTCTTC
CASSFGDGRIEFF
>TRBJ1-1|.|TRBV19|once
TGTGCCAGTAGTATAGGTCCGGGAGCGACTGAAGCTTTCTTT
CASSIGPGATEAFF
>TRBJ2-7|.|TRBV7-9|.
TGTTCCAGCAGGGGACCCGGGACTGAGCAGTACTTC
CSSRGPGTEQYF
>TRBJ2-1|.|TRBV2|.
TGTGCCAGCATTTTCCTAGCCTCCAATGAGCAGTTCTTC
CASIFLASNEQFF
>TRBJ1-5|TRBD1|TRBV19|once
TGTGCCAGTACTGGGACAGTTGTTACTTATAGCAATCAGCCCCAGCATTTT
CASTGTVVTYSNQPQHF
>TRBJ2-7|.|TRBV5-1|.
TGCGCCAGCAGCCCTAGCAGGCCTTCGAACTACGAGCAGTACTTC
CASSPSRPSNYEQYF
>TRBJ2-3|TRBD2|TRBV5-1|.
TGCGCCAGCAGCTTGGGGGGACTAGCGGGAGTCACAGATACGCAGTATTTT
CASSLGGLAGVTDTQYF
>TRBJ1-1|.|TRBV10-3|.
TGTGCCATCAGGCTACAGGGTGGTAACACTGAAGCTTTCTTT
CAIRLQGGNTEAFF
>TRBJ2-7|TRBD1|TRBV30|.
TGTGCCTGGGCAGGGACAGGGAATTTATTAGGGCAGTACTTC
CAWAGTGNLLGQYF
>TRBJ1-1|TRBD1|TRBV27|.
TGTGCCAGCAGTTTATCGGCAAGGCGAGGAATAAGTCGACAGGGGAACACTGAAGCTTTCTTT
CASSLSARRGISRQGNTEAFF
>TRBJ2-5|TRBD2|TRBV19|.
TGTGCCAGTAGTGTATATAGCGGGACGACCCAGGGAGAGACCCAGTACTTC
CASSVYSGTTQGETQYF
>TRBJ2-3|.|TRBV7-3|.
TGTGCCAGCAGCCCAAATCATCAGGGGTTCGGAGGTACGCAGTATTTT
CASSPNHQGFGGTQYF
>TRBJ2-6|.|TRBV7-3|.
TGTGCCAGCAGCTTATCTCCTGGGGCCAACGTCCTGACTTTC
CASSLSPGANVLTF
>TRBJ2-7|.|TRBV6-6|.
TGTGCCAGCAGTTACAATCGGGGGAGCGAGCAGTACTTC
CASSYNRGSEQYF
>TRBJ2-5|.|TRBV12-1|.
TGTGCCTCCTCCAGGACTAGCGGGACCGATCCGCGACGGGAGACCCAGTACTTC
CASSRTSGTDPRRETQYF
>TRBJ1-3|TRBD1|TRBV5-6|few
TGTGCCAGCAGCTTTGGGACAGCATCTGGAAACACCATATATTTT
CASSFGTASGNTIYF
>TRBJ2-3|.|TRBV6-1|once
TGTGCCAGCAGTCAGCGGCAGTTTGGGGCAGATACGCAGTATTTT
CASSQRQFGADTQYF
>TRBJ2-7|.|TRBV4-1|.
TGCGCCAGCAGCCAAGTGGTACAGGAGAGTCTCTACGAGCAGTACTTC
CASSQVVQESLYEQYF
>TRBJ1-4|TRBD1|TRBV6-1|.
TGTGCCAGCAGTGTATCGAGACAGGGGGGAGATGGCGAAAAACTGTTTTTT
CASSVSRQGGDGEKLFF
>TRBJ2-7|TRBD1|TRBV29-1|.
TGCAGCGTTAGTGATCATACAGGGGGAGACTCCTACGAGCAGTACTTC
CSVSDHTGGDSYEQYF
>TRBJ2-1|TRBD2|TRBV4-2|.
TGTGCCAGCAGCCAAGGCGCGGCGGGAGGAATCGGATACCGAAATGAGCAGTTCTTC
CASSQGAAGGIGYRNEQFF
>TRBJ2-3|TRBD1|TRBV4-1|.
TGCGCCAGCAGCCACGGGACAGGGGGAAGCGGCACAGATACGCAGTATTTT
CASSHGTGGSGTDTQYF
>TRBJ1-1|.|TRBV19|.
TGTGCCAGCAGGGGGAACACTGAAGCTTTCTTT
CASRGNTEAFF
>TRBJ2-2|.|TRBV4-2|.
TGTGCCAGCAGCCAAGCTCAGGGGGGGAACACCGGGGAGCTGTTTTTT
CASSQAQGGNTGELFF